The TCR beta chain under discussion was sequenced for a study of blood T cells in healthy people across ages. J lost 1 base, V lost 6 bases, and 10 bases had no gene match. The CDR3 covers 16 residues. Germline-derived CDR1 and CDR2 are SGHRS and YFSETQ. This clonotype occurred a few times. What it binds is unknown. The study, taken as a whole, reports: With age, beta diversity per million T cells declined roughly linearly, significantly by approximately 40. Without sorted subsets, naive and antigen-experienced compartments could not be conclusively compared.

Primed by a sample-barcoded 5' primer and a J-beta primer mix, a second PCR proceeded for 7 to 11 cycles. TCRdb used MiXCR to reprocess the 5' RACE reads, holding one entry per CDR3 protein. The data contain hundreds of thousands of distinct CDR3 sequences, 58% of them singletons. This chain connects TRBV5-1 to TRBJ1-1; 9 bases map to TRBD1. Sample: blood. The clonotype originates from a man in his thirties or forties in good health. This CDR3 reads CASTRKQGAQNTEAFF. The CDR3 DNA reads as TGCGCCAGCACCCGAAAACAGGGGGCCCAGAACACTGAAGCTTTCTTT.